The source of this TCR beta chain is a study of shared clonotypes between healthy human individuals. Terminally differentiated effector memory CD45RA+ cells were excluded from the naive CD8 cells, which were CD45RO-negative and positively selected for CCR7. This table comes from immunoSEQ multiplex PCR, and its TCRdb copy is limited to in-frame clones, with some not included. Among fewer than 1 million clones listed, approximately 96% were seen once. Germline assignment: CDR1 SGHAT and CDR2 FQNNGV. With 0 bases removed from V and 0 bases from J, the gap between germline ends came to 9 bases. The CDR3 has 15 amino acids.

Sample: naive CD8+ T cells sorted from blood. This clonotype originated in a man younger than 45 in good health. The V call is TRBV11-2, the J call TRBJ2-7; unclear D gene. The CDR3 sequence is CASSLDWASSYEQYF. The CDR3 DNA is TGTGCCAGCAGCTTAGACTGGGCTAGCTCCTACGAGCAGTACTTC. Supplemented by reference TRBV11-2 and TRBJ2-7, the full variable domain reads EAGVAQSPRYKIIEKRQSVAFWCNPISGHATLYWYQQILGQGPKLLIQFQNNGVVDDSQLPKDRFSAERLKGVDSTLKIQPAKLEDSAVYLCASSLDWASSYEQYFGPGTRLTVT.